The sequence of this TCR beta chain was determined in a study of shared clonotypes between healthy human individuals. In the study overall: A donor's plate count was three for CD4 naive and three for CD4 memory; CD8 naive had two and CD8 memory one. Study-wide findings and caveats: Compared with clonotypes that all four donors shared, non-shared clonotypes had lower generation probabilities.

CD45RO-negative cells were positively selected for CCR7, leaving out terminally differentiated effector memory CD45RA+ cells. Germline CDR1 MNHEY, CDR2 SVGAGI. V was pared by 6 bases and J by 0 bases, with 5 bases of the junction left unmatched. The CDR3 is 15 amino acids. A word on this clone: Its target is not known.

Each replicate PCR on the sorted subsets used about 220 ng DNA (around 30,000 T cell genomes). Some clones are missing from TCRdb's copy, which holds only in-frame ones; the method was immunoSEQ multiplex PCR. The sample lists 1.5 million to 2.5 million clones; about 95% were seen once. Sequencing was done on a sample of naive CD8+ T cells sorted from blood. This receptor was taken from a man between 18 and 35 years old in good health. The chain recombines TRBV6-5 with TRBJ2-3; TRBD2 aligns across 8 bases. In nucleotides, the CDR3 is TGTGCCAGCAGACTACTAGCGGAAAGCACAGATACGCAGTATTTT. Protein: CASRLLAESTDTQYF.